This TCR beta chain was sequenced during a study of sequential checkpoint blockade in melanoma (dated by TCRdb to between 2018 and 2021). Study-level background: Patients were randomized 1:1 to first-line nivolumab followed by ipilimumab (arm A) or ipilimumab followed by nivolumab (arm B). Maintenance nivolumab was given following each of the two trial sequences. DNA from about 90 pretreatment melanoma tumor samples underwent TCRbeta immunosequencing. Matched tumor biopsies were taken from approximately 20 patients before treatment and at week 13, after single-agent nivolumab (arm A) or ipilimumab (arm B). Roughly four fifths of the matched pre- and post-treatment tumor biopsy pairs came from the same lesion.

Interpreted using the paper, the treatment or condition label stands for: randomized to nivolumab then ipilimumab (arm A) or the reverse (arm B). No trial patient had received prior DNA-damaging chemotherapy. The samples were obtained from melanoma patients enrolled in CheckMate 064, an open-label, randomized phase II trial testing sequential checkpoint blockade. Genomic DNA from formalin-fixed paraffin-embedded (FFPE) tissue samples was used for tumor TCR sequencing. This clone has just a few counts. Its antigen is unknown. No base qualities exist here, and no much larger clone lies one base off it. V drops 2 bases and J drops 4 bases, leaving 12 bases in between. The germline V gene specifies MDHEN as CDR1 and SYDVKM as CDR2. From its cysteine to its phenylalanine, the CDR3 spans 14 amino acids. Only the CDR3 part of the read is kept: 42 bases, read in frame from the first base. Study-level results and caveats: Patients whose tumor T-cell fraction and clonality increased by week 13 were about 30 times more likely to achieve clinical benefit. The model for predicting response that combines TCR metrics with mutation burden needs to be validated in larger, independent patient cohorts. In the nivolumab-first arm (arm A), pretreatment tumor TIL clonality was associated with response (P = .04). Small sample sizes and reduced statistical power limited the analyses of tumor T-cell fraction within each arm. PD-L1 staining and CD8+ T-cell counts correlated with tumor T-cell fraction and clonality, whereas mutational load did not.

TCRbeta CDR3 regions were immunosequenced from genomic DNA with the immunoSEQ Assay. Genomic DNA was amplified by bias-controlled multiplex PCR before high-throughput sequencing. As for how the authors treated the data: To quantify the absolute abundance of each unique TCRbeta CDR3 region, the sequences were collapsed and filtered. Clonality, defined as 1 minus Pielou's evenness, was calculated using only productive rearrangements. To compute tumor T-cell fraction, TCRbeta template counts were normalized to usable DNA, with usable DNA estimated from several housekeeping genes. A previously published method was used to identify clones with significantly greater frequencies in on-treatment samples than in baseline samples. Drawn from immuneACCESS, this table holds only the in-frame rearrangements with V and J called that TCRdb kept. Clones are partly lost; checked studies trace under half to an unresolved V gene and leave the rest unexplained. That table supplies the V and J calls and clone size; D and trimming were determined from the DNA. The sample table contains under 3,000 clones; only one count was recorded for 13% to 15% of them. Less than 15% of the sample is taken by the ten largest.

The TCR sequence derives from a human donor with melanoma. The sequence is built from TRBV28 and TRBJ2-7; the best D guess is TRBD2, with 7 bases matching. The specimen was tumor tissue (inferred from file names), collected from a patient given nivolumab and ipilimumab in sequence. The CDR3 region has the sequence CASSLGGAKYEQYF. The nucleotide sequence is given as TGTGCCAGCAGTTTAGGGGGGGCCAAATACGAGCAGTACTTC.